This entry concerns a single TCR beta chain. Antigen specificity is unknown. This CDR3 region has 13 residues. Trimming stripped 1 base from V and 9 bases from J, with 10 bases between. Looked up from germline, CDR1 is SGHNT and CDR2 is YENEEA. This specimen comes from a study of cytomegalovirus exposure and HLA in healthy donors. Whole-study results and caveats: Analyzed later, association rates of TCRs varied across HLA loci, with DRB1 most and HLA-C fewest. An ancestry cluster, one associated with Asian ancestry, reportedly showed fewer N-insertions than the approximately 650-donor mean in a later analysis.

PCR amplification relied on 60 Vbeta primers (plus 13 Jbeta primers). Using immunoSEQ multiplex PCR, the repertoire was profiled, and TCRdb retains in-frame clones only, with some absent. The profile shows 95,000 to 150,000 clones, about 74% of them singletons. The specimen was PBMCs. V gene TRBV11-3 combines with J gene TRBJ2-4; possibly TRBD1 for D (7 bases). The receptor's source is a woman in her 50s in good health and CMV-seropositive. CDR3 protein: CASSLAGGGIQYF. The CDR3 bases are TGTGCCAGCAGCTTAGCAGGGGGAGGCATTCAGTACTTC.